The 21 T cell receptor beta chains in this list originate from one sample, sequenced in a study of cytomegalovirus exposure and HLA in healthy donors. The PCR was carried out with 60 Vbeta primers and 13 Jbeta primers. Profiling relied on immunoSEQ multiplex PCR, and the TCRdb table lists in-frame clones only, not all of them. The sample lists some 100,000 clones; roughly 76% were seen once. The sequencing sample was made of PBMCs. These receptors came from a man in his fifties or sixties in good health and CMV-seropositive.

This clone was recorded once. This chain connects TRBV15 to TRBJ2-1; 11 nucleotides match TRBD1. V trimming: 0 bases; J trimming: 8 bases; junction bases outside the gene matches: 6. Germline lookup yields CDR1 LNHNV and CDR2 YYDKDF (reference sequence). The CDR3 runs to 16 residues. CDR3 nucleotides: TGTGCCACCAGCAGAGACGGACAGGGGGCAAGGGATGAGCAGTTCTTC. Residues: CATSRDGQGARDEQFF.

The gene calls are TRBV28 and TRBJ2-3, with 14 bases aligning to TRBD2. V lost 7 bases and J lost 4; bases outside the gene matches: 25. CDR1 and CDR2 from the germline V gene are MDHEN and SYDVKM. CDR3 length: 22 amino acids. The CDR3 spells CASTPGPKNRLAGGAGPDTQYF. The CDR3 nucleotides are TGTGCCAGCACCCCCGGGCCCAAGAACCGACTAGCGGGAGGGGCCGGCCCAGATACGCAGTATTTT.

This clone was seen once. This chain links TRBV7-2 with TRBJ1-1; TRBD1 matches at 8 bases. Trimming cost V 1 base and J 1 base; bases outside gene matches: 5. CDR1 and CDR2 from the germline V gene are SGHTA and FQGNSA. The CDR3 is made up of 16 amino acids. CDR3 in DNA: TGTGCCAGCAGCTTAGTACGACAGGGGACGAACACTGAAGCTTTCTTT. This sequence encodes CASSLVRQGTNTEAFF.

The J gene is TRBJ2-1, the V gene TRBV9; 10 bases map to TRBD2. Germline V gene sequence: CDR1 SGDLS, CDR2 YYNGEE. There are 15 residues in the CDR3. The trim removed 2 bases at V and 4 bases at J, leaving 3 bases unmatched. The CDR3 reads CASSVSGRNYNEQFF. The CDR3 bases are TGTGCCAGCAGCGTTAGCGGGAGGAATTACAATGAGCAGTTCTTC.

This clone was observed a single time. The chain joins TRBV5-1 to TRBJ1-2; TRBD1 agrees at 8 bases. The V and J ends lost 4 bases and 8 bases, in that order; junction bases with no gene match: 7. The length of the CDR3 is 13 residues. Germline V gene sequence: CDR1 SGHRS, CDR2 YFSETQ. This CDR3 reads CASSQGQDRGYTF. CDR3 DNA sequence: TGCGCCAGCAGCCAGGGACAGGATAGAGGCTACACCTTC.

The chain couples TRBV6-5 to TRBJ2-2, with TRBD1 matching over 9 bases. Germline values: CDR1 MNHEY, CDR2 SVGAGI. Trimming took 7 bases from V and 8 from J; bases not matched to a gene: 11. CDR3 length: 15 residues. CDR3 amino acids: CASTQPNRGLGELFF. The CDR3 nucleotides are TGTGCCAGCACCCAACCAAACAGGGGGCTAGGGGAGCTGTTTTTT.

The chain carries TRBV7-9 and TRBJ2-1, with D maybe TRBD1 (5 bases). Germline V gives CDR1 SEHNR, CDR2 FQNEAQ (reference sequence). Trimming pared 1 base from V and 0 bases from J, leaving 10 bases between. CDR3 length: 16 residues. The CDR3 bases are TGTGCCAGCAGCTTAGGCGCAGGGCGCTCCTACAATGAGCAGTTCTTC. Translation: CASSLGAGRSYNEQFF.

The gene calls are TRBV14 and TRBJ2-3; 10 nucleotides line up with TRBD2. In germline, CDR1 is SGHDN, CDR2 FVKESK. The length of the CDR3 is 16 residues. V dropped 4 bases and J dropped 5; count of bases not matched to a gene: 9. CDR3 DNA sequence: TGTGCCAGCAGCCGACGTAGCGGGGGGTCCCGAGATACGCAGTATTTT. Translation: CASSRRSGGSRDTQYF.

The V call is TRBV6-1, the J call TRBJ1-2; 10 nucleotides match TRBD1. Germline loops: CDR1 MNHNS, CDR2 SASEGT. This CDR3 has 14 residues. Trimming removed 8 bases from V and 4 bases from J; junction bases left unmatched: 7. The CDR3 DNA is TGTGCCAGCCGACCGACAGGGGGCGGCTATGGCTACACCTTC. Translating gives CASRPTGGGYGYTF.

This chain connects TRBV6-4 to TRBJ2-1, with 9 bases lining up with TRBD2. CDR1 and CDR2 from the germline V gene are MRHNA and SNTAGT. Trimming cost V 2 bases and J 5 bases; bases outside gene matches: 4. This CDR3 comprises 15 residues. The DNA of the CDR3 is TGTGCCAGCAGTGACCTAGCGGGGTCTCACAATGAGCAGTTCTTC. Amino acid sequence: CASSDLAGSHNEQFF.

This sequence joins TRBV20-1 and TRBJ2-7; D gene uncertain. Trimming cost V 0 bases and J 12 bases, with 12 bases left between them. CDR3 length: 11 amino acids. Germline assignment: CDR1 DFQATT and CDR2 SNEGSKA (reference sequence). The DNA of the CDR3 is TGCAGTGCTAGAGACCGTAATACACGGTACTTC. Its translation is CSARDRNTRYF.

V usage is TRBV28 and J usage is TRBJ1-4, with D hard to call. CDR1 and CDR2 from the germline V gene are MDHEN and SYDVKM. CDR3 length: 11 amino acids. V lost 5 bases and J lost 8, with 6 bases in between. The CDR3 is CASSRGEKLFF. The CDR3 bases are TGTGCCAGCAGTAGAGGCGAAAAACTGTTTTTT.

Details on this clone: At one of its ends the junction is not consistent with the germline gene, which may arise from a read error. At the DNA level, this CDR3 is encoded by other sequences in the same sample as well. The chain uses TRBV7-7 and TRBJ2-7; 10 bases align to TRBD1. The CDR3 extends over 14 amino acids. Per germline, CDR1 SSHAT and CDR2 FNYEAQ (reference sequence). CDR3 loop: CASSPGTGDYEQYF. In nucleotides, the CDR3 is TGTGCTAGCAGCCCCGGGACAGGGGACTACGAGCAGTACTTC.

This clone was picked up a small number of times. V usage is TRBV2 and J usage is TRBJ1-5; a weak D match, TRBD1 (6 bases). Trimming took 0 bases from V and 6 from J, leaving 12 bases between them. Germline values: CDR1 SNHLY, CDR2 FYNNEI. The CDR3 is 15 residues long. DNA of the CDR3: TGTGCCAGCAGTGAAGCCCGGTCAGGGGTTCAGCCCCAGCATTTT. This gives the protein CASSEARSGVQPQHF.

The chain carries TRBV2 and TRBJ2-5; 7 nucleotides line up with TRBD1. The CDR3 covers 13 residues. J lost 5 bases, V lost 6 bases, and 6 bases had no gene match. Germline V gives CDR1 SNHLY, CDR2 FYNNEI. CDR3 DNA sequence: TGTGCCAGCAGAGGCAGGGGGTTGGAGACCCAGTACTTC. Translation gives CASRGRGLETQYF. The whole variable domain, remainder taken from reference TRBV2 and TRBJ2-5, is EPEVTQTPSHQVTQMGQEVILRCVPISNHLYFYWYRQILGQKVEFLVSFYNNEISEKSEIFDDQFSVERPDGSNFTLKIRSTKLEDSAMYFCASRGRGLETQYFGPGTRLLVL.

This clone was picked up one time. This sequence joins TRBV10-2 and TRBJ2-5, with 8 nucleotides matching TRBD1. In germline, CDR1 is WSHSY, CDR2 SAAADI. Unmatched junction bases numbered 5, after V lost 0 bases and J lost 5 bases. The CDR3 is made up of 15 amino acids. In DNA, the CDR3 is TGCGCCAGCAGTGAGTCGCAGGGGGCCTGGGAGACCCAGTACTTC. It specifies CASSESQGAWETQYF.

V is TRBV27 and J is TRBJ1-2; a possible D gene is TRBD1 (5 bases). CDR3 length: 16 amino acids. Germline V gene lookup returns CDR1 MNHEY and CDR2 SMNVEV (reference sequence). Deletions cut 7 bases from V and 2 bases from J, with 20 bases between. The CDR3 protein is CASTPSTGEYNYGYTF. CDR3 DNA: TGTGCCAGCACCCCCTCAACAGGCGAGTACAACTATGGCTACACCTTC.

J is TRBJ2-7 and V is TRBV10-3, with TRBD1 matching over 9 bases. V was pared by 2 bases and J by 9 bases, with 5 bases of the junction left unmatched. CDR1 and CDR2 (germline): ENHRY, SYGVKD. The CDR3 is made up of 13 amino acids. CDR3 residues: CAISETGGEGQYF. The DNA for the CDR3 is TGTGCCATCAGTGAGACAGGGGGCGAAGGGCAGTACTTC.

For the CDR3, the DNA is TGCGCCAGCAGCTTGCTAGCGGGAGGGGGAGAGACCCAGTACTTC. Protein product: CASSLLAGGGETQYF. This rearrangement joins TRBV5-1 to TRBJ2-5; 12 positions match TRBD2. This CDR3 is 15 amino acids long. V trimming: 1 base; J trimming: 4 bases; junction bases outside the gene matches: 2. CDR1 is SGHRS, CDR2 YFSETQ, per germline.

The chain couples TRBV19 to TRBJ1-1; unclear D gene. The V gene lost 4 bases and the J gene lost 2 bases, with 23 bases spanning the gap. The CDR3 runs 18 residues. The germline gives CDR1 LNHDA, CDR2 SQIVND (reference sequence). The CDR3 loop is CASSTIRRWSKSNTEAFF. The DNA for the CDR3 is TGTGCCAGTAGTACAATCCGGAGGTGGTCCAAGAGCAACACTGAAGCTTTCTTT.

The count of this clone is one. The chain couples TRBV27 to TRBJ1-2, with D possibly TRBD1 on 5 matching bases. V lost 5 bases and J lost 1, with 14 bases in between. CDR3 size: 15 residues. Per the germline V gene, CDR1 is MNHEY and CDR2 is SMNVEV (reference sequence). This CDR3 reads CASSPRQLLNYGYTF. The CDR3 DNA reads as TGTGCCAGCAGTCCCAGACAGTTACTTAACTATGGCTACACCTTC.